Each of the 8 T cell receptor beta chains below was sequenced from the same sample in a study of T cells after yellow fever vaccination. Each CDR3 protein is one row after TCRdb ran MiXCR on the 5' RACE reads. The data hold fewer than 400,000 distinct CDR3 sequences, with roughly 10% observed a single time. Sequencing used CD4+ T cells sorted from PBMCs, obtained 45 days after the yellow fever booster vaccination. Receptors were obtained from a man between 18 and 35 years old who received the YFV17D yellow fever vaccine.

This chain links TRBV28 with TRBJ2-7; D is perhaps TRBD1 (6 bases). Germline V CDR1 and CDR2: MDHEN, SYDVKM. CDR3 length: 12 amino acids. V gave up 6 bases and J gave up 4 bases, with 10 bases separating them. The CDR3 nucleotides read TGTGCCAGCAGGGACAGTAATTACGAGCAGTACGTC. Translated: CASRDSNYEQYV.

The V gene is TRBV28, the J gene TRBJ1-1; a possible D gene is TRBD1 (6 bases). Germline V gives CDR1 MDHEN, CDR2 SYDVKM. The CDR3 runs to 14 residues. V gave up 4 bases and J gave up 9 bases, with 18 bases separating them. The CDR3 DNA is TGTGCCAGCAGTTCACACCTATCGACAGGTCAAGCTTTCTTT. Its translation is CASSSHLSTGQAFF.

The chain couples TRBV12-3 or TRBV12-4 to TRBJ2-3; D not certain. The CDR3 is 14 residues long. The V end was cut by 5 bases, the J end by 3 bases, with 12 bases between. This chain's CDR3 is CASSPTSETDTQYF. DNA for the CDR3: TGTGCCAGCAGTCCTACCTCGGAGACAGATACGCAGTATTTT.

This clonotype was seen repeatedly, ten times or more. The chain has TRBV15 and TRBJ1-3, with D possibly TRBD1 on 6 matching bases. This CDR3 comprises 14 residues. Germline V gene sequence: CDR1 LNHNV, CDR2 YYDKDF (reference sequence). Trimming removed 3 bases from V and 4 bases from J, with 10 bases in between. CDR3 loop: CATSSGGVGNTIYF. CDR3 nucleotide sequence: TGTGCCACCAGCAGTGGGGGCGTGGGAAACACCATATATTTT.

The chain employs TRBV7-3 and TRBJ1-1; 10 bases line up with TRBD1. Germline assignment: CDR1 SGHTA and CDR2 FQGTGA. The CDR3 has 13 amino acids. V lost 6 bases and J lost 6; bases outside the gene matches: 4. The CDR3: CASRLGTGAEAFF. The CDR3 DNA follows: TGTGCCAGCAGATTGGGGACAGGGGCTGAAGCTTTCTTT.

This clonotype was counted a few times. The chain is built from TRBV6-6 and TRBJ1-5; D is undetermined. The ends were cut back, 2 bases at V and 7 bases at J, with 6 bases in the middle. Germline V CDR1 and CDR2: MNHNY, SVGAGI (reference sequence). The CDR3 sequence is 12 residues long. CDR3 region: CASSYMAQPQHF. The CDR3 bases are TGTGCCAGCAGTTACATGGCGCAGCCCCAGCATTTT.

CDR3 in amino acids: CASSQDKPGELFF. As DNA, the CDR3 is TGCGCCAGCAGCCAAGATAAGCCCGGGGAGCTGTTTTTT. V is TRBV4-1 and J is TRBJ2-2; D call uncertain. In germline, CDR1 is MGHRA, CDR2 YSYEKL. CDR3 length: 13 amino acids. V lost 0 bases and J lost 6, with 5 bases in between.

The rearrangement uses TRBV28 and TRBJ1-4, with 7 bases identical to TRBD1. This CDR3 has 15 residues. V dropped 6 bases and J dropped 3; count of bases not matched to a gene: 7. Germline loops: CDR1 MDHEN, CDR2 SYDVKM. DNA for the CDR3: TGTGCCAGCAGCGGGGGCGACAGGGCTAATGAAAAACTGTTTTTT. As protein: CASSGGDRANEKLFF.